Shown below are 12 T cell receptor beta chains from a single sample sequenced in a study of T cell responses to AZD1222 COVID-19 vaccine. Sequencing was performed with immunoSEQ multiplex PCR; in TCRdb, only in-frame clones are kept and a portion is missing. The data show 150,000 to 200,000 clones, 88% seen once. This specimen consisted of peripheral blood, obtained on day 0 of AZD1222 vaccination. These receptors all stem from an adult in good health.

The rearrangement links TRBV5-4 to TRBJ1-2; a weak D match, TRBD1 (5 bases). CDR1 and CDR2 from the germline V gene are SGHNT and YYREEE (reference sequence). This CDR3 has 15 amino acids. Trimming removed 4 bases at V and 8 bases at J, with 21 bases between. CDR3 sequence: CASSLPRQGLHGYTF. DNA for the CDR3: TGTGCCAGCAGCCTGCCACGGCAGGGACTCCACGGCTACACCTTC.

The rearrangement joins TRBV29-1 to TRBJ2-3; 12 bases match TRBD1. The ends lost 7 bases at V and 4 bases at J; junction bases unmatched: 6. The CDR3 totals 14 residues. Germline V lookup: CDR1 SQVTM, CDR2 ANQGSEA. CDR3 nucleotides: TGCAGCGGCGGGACAGGGGGCGTTCCAGATACGCAGTATTTT. It codes for CSGGTGGVPDTQYF.

V gene TRBV11-3 combines with J gene TRBJ2-7, with 7 bases lining up with TRBD1. With V trimmed by 1 base and J by 2 bases, 2 bases remained unmatched. CDR1 and CDR2 (germline): SGHNT, YENEEA. This CDR3 is built from 14 residues. CDR3 amino acids: CASSLGTGPYEQYF. DNA for the CDR3: TGTGCCAGCAGCTTAGGGACAGGACCCTACGAGCAGTACTTC.

This sequence joins TRBV29-1 and TRBJ2-2, with TRBD1 matching over 12 bases. This CDR3 has 14 residues. V dropped 4 bases and J dropped 5; count of bases not matched to a gene: 2. Germline loops: CDR1 SQVTM, CDR2 ANQGSEA. The CDR3 spells CSVGGQGATGELFF. The CDR3 bases are TGCAGCGTTGGGGGACAGGGGGCAACCGGGGAGCTGTTTTTT.

This rearrangement joins TRBV7-2 to TRBJ1-6; 10 bases match TRBD1. Germline values: CDR1 SGHTA, CDR2 FQGNSA. V was pared by 5 bases and J by 9 bases, with 7 bases of the junction left unmatched. The CDR3 loop spans 15 amino acids. CDR3 in DNA: TGTGCCAGCAGCCAAGGACAGGGGGACCGTTCACCCCTCCACTTT. The encoded protein is CASSQGQGDRSPLHF.

The chain is built from TRBV6-6 and TRBJ2-5; no definite D call. V lost 8 bases and J lost 2, with 12 bases in between. The CDR3 extends over 13 amino acids. CDR1 and CDR2 from the germline V gene are MNHNY and SVGAGI (reference sequence). CDR3 loop: CASGPDAQETQYF. The DNA for the CDR3 is TGTGCCAGCGGTCCGGATGCTCAAGAGACCCAGTACTTC.

Remarks on this clone: Other DNA variants within this sample encode the same CDR3. This chain links TRBV5-1 with TRBJ1-1; 7 positions match TRBD1. The CDR3 consists of 14 residues. The J segment lost 3 bases and the V segment lost 3 bases, leaving 5 bases of the junction unmatched. Germline lookup yields CDR1 SGHRS and CDR2 YFSETQ. CDR3 amino acids: CASSYTGADTEAFF. CDR3 DNA sequence: TGCGCCAGCAGCTACACAGGGGCGGACACTGAAGCTTTCTTT. The full variable domain, its missing parts supplied by reference TRBV5-1 and TRBJ1-1, is KAGVTQTPRYLIKTRGQQVTLSCSPISGHRSVSWYQQTPGQGLQFLFEYFSETQRNKGNFPGRFSGRQFSNSRSEMNVSTLELGDSALYLCASSYTGADTEAFFGQGTRLTVV.

The gene calls are TRBV7-8 and TRBJ2-7, with 9 bases identical to TRBD1. The CDR3 runs 15 residues. V trimming: 5 bases; J trimming: 3 bases; junction bases outside the gene matches: 8. Germline values: CDR1 SGHVS, CDR2 FQNEAQ. The CDR3 here is CASSPYRGRGYEQYF. The CDR3 DNA reads as TGTGCCAGCAGCCCCTACAGGGGGCGCGGCTACGAGCAGTACTTC.

The chain uses TRBV6-5 and TRBJ1-3; D perhaps matches TRBD1 (5 bases). V gave up 2 bases and J gave up 10 bases, with 6 bases separating them. Per germline, CDR1 MNHEY and CDR2 SVGAGI. CDR3 size: 11 residues. The CDR3 DNA is TGTGCCAGCAGTTACGGGGGAACCATATATTTT. Encoded protein: CASSYGGTIYF.

The chain has TRBV29-1 and TRBJ2-1; D is unclear. The CDR3 runs 13 residues. V dropped 5 bases and J dropped 2 bases, with 10 bases sitting between them. Per the germline V gene, CDR1 is SQVTM and CDR2 is ANQGSEA. The chain's CDR3 is CSVMWPTYNEQFF. The CDR3 nucleotides are TGCAGCGTTATGTGGCCCACCTACAATGAGCAGTTCTTC.

The chain links TRBV2 to TRBJ1-2; D not certain. The length of the CDR3 is 15 residues. V was trimmed by 6 bases and J by 4 bases, leaving 18 bases between them. Germline V gene sequence: CDR1 SNHLY, CDR2 FYNNEI. The CDR3 nucleotides read TGTGCCAGCAGAGCCCCGGGGTCCATTTTCTATGGCTACACCTTC. Translation: CASRAPGSIFYGYTF.

The rearrangement uses TRBV6-5 and TRBJ1-2; D is ambiguous. CDR1 and CDR2 from the germline V gene are MNHEY and SVGAGI. Between the trimmed V and J ends, which lost 0 bases and 8 bases, there was a span of 10 bases. The CDR3 has 13 amino acids. The CDR3 loop is CASSYSGPSGYTF. The CDR3 DNA follows: TGTGCCAGCAGTTACTCAGGGCCGTCCGGCTACACCTTC.